This T cell receptor beta chain originates from a study of blood T cell repertoires in COVID-19. This CDR3 is 15 amino acids long. Germline V gives CDR1 GTSNPN, CDR2 SVGIG (reference sequence). Trimming cost V 0 bases and J 4 bases, with 13 bases left between them. The protocol was immunoSEQ multiplex PCR, while the TCRdb copy is restricted to in-frame clones and leaves out a portion. Here the sample spans 130,000 to 150,000 clones, 80% to 90% being singletons. The chain joins TRBV30 to TRBJ1-5; maybe TRBD1 (5 bases). The receptor was derived from a human donor with acute or convalescent COVID-19. The donor label of this sample is uncertain. The material sequenced was peripheral blood. The CDR3 protein is CAWSVGFPGNQPQHF. The CDR3, as DNA: TGTGCCTGGAGTGTAGGGTTCCCAGGGAATCAGCCCCAGCATTTT.